These T cell receptor beta chains were read from a single sample in a study of T cell responses to AZD1222 COVID-19 vaccine. Clones were read by immunoSEQ multiplex PCR, and TCRdb kept only the in-frame ones, dropping some. The table shows roughly 180,000 clones, with 90% to 95% occurring only once. The specimen comprised peripheral blood, sampled on day 0 of AZD1222 vaccination. All receptors come from an adult in good health. Each CDR3 is given with its conserved first and last residue. A D gene is named only where the DNA matches it firmly. For some rows the clone size is stated as once, few or many, or as a class when expanded; others skip it.

CDR3 protein	CDR3 DNA	clone size	D gene	V gene	CDR3 length	J gene
CASSERRNNEQFF	TGTGCCAGCAGCGAGCGCAGGAACAATGAGCAGTTCTTC	.	.	TRBV6-5	13	TRBJ2-1
CASFSVDTEAFF	TGTGCCAGTTTCAGTGTGGACACTGAAGCTTTCTTT	.	.	TRBV19	12	TRBJ1-1
CASSEGLAGTYNEQFF	TGTGCCAGCAGTGAAGGACTAGCGGGAACCTACAATGAGCAGTTCTTC	.	TRBD2	TRBV6-1	16	TRBJ2-1
CASSLPTGGNEKLFF	TGTGCCAGCAGTTTACCTACAGGGGGAAATGAAAAACTGTTTTTT	.	TRBD1	TRBV28	15	TRBJ1-4
CASSIAGRRGSYNEQFF	TGTGCCAGTAGTATAGCTGGGAGGCGAGGGTCCTACAATGAGCAGTTCTTC	.	.	TRBV19	17	TRBJ2-1
CASSLGFGEQFF	TGTGCCAGCAGCTTAGGGTTTGGTGAGCAGTTCTTC	.	.	TRBV7-2	12	TRBJ2-1
CASSGPAREHTQYF	TGTGCCAGCAGCGGCCCCGCACGGGAACATACGCAGTATTTT	.	.	TRBV9	14	TRBJ2-3
CASSIVGIEAFF	TGTGCCAGTAGTATAGTTGGCATTGAAGCTTTCTTT	few	.	TRBV19	12	TRBJ1-1
CSVTRDSSYEQYF	TGCAGCGTTACCCGGGACAGCTCCTACGAGCAGTACTTC	.	TRBD1	TRBV29-1	13	TRBJ2-7
CASSQAGRNQPQHF	TGTGCCAGCAGCCAAGCAGGGAGGAATCAGCCCCAGCATTTT	.	.	TRBV3-1/TRBV3-2	14	TRBJ1-5
CASTSRGAPGNTIYF	TGTGCCAGCACCTCGAGGGGGGCCCCTGGAAACACCATATATTTT	once	.	TRBV28	15	TRBJ1-3
CASSVDIVTEAFF	TGTGCCAGCAGCGTGGACATCGTCACTGAAGCTTTCTTT	.	.	TRBV7-3	13	TRBJ1-1
CASSLSRRVEKLFF	TGTGCCAGCAGTTTATCAAGGCGGGTCGAAAAACTGTTTTTT	.	.	TRBV28	14	TRBJ1-4
CASSPRDSVNEKLFF	TGTGCCAGCAGCCCTCGTGACAGCGTTAATGAAAAACTGTTTTTT	.	.	TRBV7-9	15	TRBJ1-4
CASSTAGRGLSYNEQFF	TGTGCCAGCAGTACTGCCGGCAGGGGCTTATCCTACAATGAGCAGTTCTTC	.	.	TRBV2	17	TRBJ2-1
CASSIDGPRSSYNEQFF	TGTGCCAGTAGTATAGATGGGCCTAGGAGCTCCTACAATGAGCAGTTCTTC	.	.	TRBV19	17	TRBJ2-1
CASSLAGGPKGTQYF	TGTGCCAGCAGTTTAGCGGGAGGCCCCAAGGGGACCCAGTACTTC	.	TRBD2	TRBV6-5	15	TRBJ2-5
CASSPGQMNTEAFF	TGCGCCAGCAGCCCCGGACAGATGAACACTGAAGCTTTCTTT	.	.	TRBV5-1	14	TRBJ1-1
CASSVGQGSSNQPQHF	TGTGCCAGCAGCGTAGGGCAGGGAAGTAGCAATCAGCCCCAGCATTTT	once	.	TRBV9	16	TRBJ1-5
CASSLRPGTESGNTIYF	TGCGCCAGCAGCTTGAGACCCGGGACAGAATCTGGAAACACCATATATTTT	.	TRBD1	TRBV5-1	17	TRBJ1-3
CASSSGQGFHEQYF	TGTGCCAGCAGCTCGGGACAGGGTTTCCACGAGCAGTACTTC	.	TRBD1	TRBV7-8	14	TRBJ2-7
CASSVGRAYGYTF	TGTGCCAGCAGCGTGGGAAGGGCTTATGGCTACACCTTC	.	.	TRBV9	13	TRBJ1-2
CASSLEGDRGTNSPLHF	TGCGCCAGCAGCTTGGAGGGGGACAGGGGGACGAATTCACCCCTCCACTTT	.	TRBD1	TRBV5-1	17	TRBJ1-6